This entry lists 30 T cell receptor beta chains sequenced from one sample in a study of OX40 agonist ivuxolimab in advanced cancers. Method: immunoSEQ multiplex PCR; TCRdb's copy keeps in-frame clones and lacks some. The sample lists about 26,000 clones, about 82% occurring once. Sequenced here: CD4+ or CD8+ T cells sorted from blood, sampled in a trial of the OX40 agonist ivuxolimab. The receptors stem from an adult with an advanced solid tumor such as melanoma, head and neck, liver or kidney cancer.

V is TRBV11-2 and J is TRBJ1-1; D gene unclear. The length of the CDR3 is 13 residues. The V end was cut by 3 bases, the J end by 1 base, with 6 bases between. CDR1 SGHAT and CDR2 FQNNGV come from the germline V gene. CDR3 residues: CASSFGRNTEAFF. The CDR3 nucleotides read TGTGCCAGCAGCTTCGGCAGGAACACTGAAGCTTTCTTT.

This clone was observed a few times. The chain combines TRBV28 with TRBJ2-7; possible D gene TRBD1, 6 bases. V was pared by 6 bases and J by 2 bases, with 14 bases between. Germline V gene sequence: CDR1 MDHEN, CDR2 SYDVKM. The CDR3 sequence is 14 residues long. In nucleotides, the CDR3 is TGTGCCAGCAGGACACGTACAGGGACCTACGAGCAGTACTTC. It encodes CASRTRTGTYEQYF. Using reference TRBV28 and TRBJ2-7 for the parts outside the CDR3, the full variable domain is DVKVTQSSRYLVKRTGEKVFLECVQDMDHENMFWYRQDPGLGLRLIYFSYDVKMKEKGDIPEGYSVSREKKERFSLILESASTNQTSMYLCASRTRTGTYEQYFGPGTRLTVT.

This chain connects TRBV10-2 to TRBJ2-1; 8 bases agree with TRBD1. Germline trimming cut 7 bases from V and 6 bases from J; bases unmatched to any gene: 8. CDR3 length: 14 amino acids. Germline values: CDR1 WSHSY, CDR2 SAAADI. As DNA, the CDR3 is TGCGCCAGCAATCTATTCGGACAGGGCAATGAGCAGTTCTTC. Translation gives CASNLFGQGNEQFF.

The genes are TRBV7-2 and TRBJ2-1, with D tentatively TRBD1 (5 bases). Trimming cost V 2 bases and J 5 bases, with 13 bases left between them. CDR3 length: 15 amino acids. Germline values: CDR1 SGHTA, CDR2 FQGNSA. CDR3 DNA: TGTGCCAGCAGCTTATCATGGGGCTTAAACAATGAGCAGTTCTTC. Encoded protein: CASSLSWGLNNEQFF.

The V and J genes are TRBV13 and TRBJ2-3; TRBD2 matches 7 bases. Unmatched junction bases numbered 5, after V lost 3 bases and J lost 2 bases. CDR1 and CDR2 (germline): PRHDT, FYEKMQ (reference sequence). CDR3 length: 15 residues. The CDR3 bases are TGTGCCAGCAGCTTTCTGAGCGGGACCACAGATACGCAGTATTTT. The encoded protein is CASSFLSGTTDTQYF.

CDR3 loop: CASSVAGDGNTIYF. In DNA, the CDR3 is TGTGCCAGCAGCGTTGCCGGGGATGGAAACACCATATATTTT. The V call is TRBV9, the J call TRBJ1-3; D ambiguous. V lost 2 bases and J lost 3, with 9 bases in between. The CDR3 has 14 residues. Per germline, CDR1 SGDLS and CDR2 YYNGEE.

The chain couples TRBV5-5 to TRBJ2-3; D gene unclear. Germline values: CDR1 SGHKS, CDR2 YYEKEE (reference sequence). CDR3 size: 11 residues. Trimming left V 4 bases short and J 2 bases short, with 2 bases between. The CDR3 DNA reads as TGTGCCAGCAGCCCCACAGATACGCAGTATTTT. Protein: CASSPTDTQYF.

As DNA, the CDR3 is TGTGCCAGCAGTTTCATGGGGCGCGGCAATCAGCCCCAGCATTTT. This encodes CASSFMGRGNQPQHF. The V and J genes are TRBV28 and TRBJ1-5, with D tentatively TRBD1 (5 bases). The CDR3 consists of 15 residues. The V gene lost 3 bases and the J gene lost 2 bases, with 11 bases spanning the gap. CDR1 MDHEN and CDR2 SYDVKM come from the germline V gene.

This clone was seen many times. The J gene is TRBJ2-7, the V gene TRBV5-1; maybe TRBD1 (6 bases). The CDR3 covers 13 residues. V shed 0 bases and J shed 4 bases, with 8 bases lying between them. The germline gives CDR1 SGHRS, CDR2 YFSETQ. In DNA form, the CDR3 reads TGCGCCAGCAGCTTGGAACAGGGTTACGAGCAGTACTTC. This sequence encodes CASSLEQGYEQYF.

J is TRBJ1-3 and V is TRBV9; the match to TRBD1 covers 7 bases. CDR1 is SGDLS, CDR2 YYNGEE, per germline. The CDR3 consists of 14 residues. The J segment lost 7 bases and the V segment lost 3 bases, leaving 7 bases of the junction unmatched. The CDR3 is CASSGDRDENTIYF. CDR3 sequence (DNA): TGTGCCAGCAGCGGAGACAGGGATGAGAACACCATATATTTT.

The chain employs TRBV11-2 and TRBJ2-7; D is perhaps TRBD2 (5 bases). The CDR3 covers 13 residues. The V gene lost 5 bases and the J gene lost 2 bases, with 10 bases spanning the gap. In germline, CDR1 is SGHAT, CDR2 FQNNGV. This chain's CDR3 is CASSLGLTYEQYF. CDR3 in DNA: TGTGCCAGCAGCCTTGGACTGACCTACGAGCAGTACTTC.

The genes are TRBV6-1 and TRBJ2-2, with 8 nucleotides matching TRBD1. Trimming cost V 2 bases and J 6 bases; bases outside gene matches: 8. CDR1 and CDR2 (germline): MNHNS, SASEGT. This CDR3 spans 16 amino acids. The CDR3 spells CASSEFLTGAAGELFF. The CDR3 DNA reads as TGTGCCAGCAGTGAATTTTTGACAGGGGCGGCCGGGGAGCTGTTTTTT.

This clone was counted between two and nine times. The gene calls are TRBV23-1 and TRBJ1-2; D perhaps matches TRBD1 (6 bases). TRBV23-1 is an open reading frame whose function is uncertain. The CDR3 has 14 amino acids. V was trimmed by 2 bases and J by 6 bases, leaving 13 bases between them. In nucleotides, the CDR3 is TGCGCCAGCAGTCAAAAGGGACAATGTAATGGCTACACCTTC. Its protein is CASSQKGQCNGYTF.

J is TRBJ2-3 and V is TRBV5-1; 12 bases align to TRBD2. CDR1 SGHRS and CDR2 YFSETQ come from the germline V gene. CDR3 length equals 16 residues. The V segment lost 4 bases and the J segment 8 bases; nucleotides outside the gene matches: 11. For the CDR3, the DNA is TGCGCCAGCAGCACCTCGACTAGCGGGAGATCGGGTACGCAGTATTTT. Its translation: CASSTSTSGRSGTQYF.

The V gene is TRBV5-1, the J gene TRBJ1-5; D is perhaps TRBD1 (6 bases). The V gene lost 0 bases and the J gene lost 5 bases, with 9 bases spanning the gap. This CDR3 has 14 residues. Germline CDR1 is SGHRS and CDR2 is YFSETQ. The CDR3 sequence: CASSLEAGDQPQHF. CDR3 coding DNA: TGCGCCAGCAGCTTGGAAGCAGGGGATCAGCCCCAGCATTTT.

V and J are TRBV7-8 and TRBJ2-3; TRBD2 aligns across 8 bases. The CDR3 sequence is 14 residues long. Trimming cost V 2 bases and J 7 bases; bases outside gene matches: 5. Germline V gives CDR1 SGHVS, CDR2 FQNEAQ. The CDR3 spells CASSLIGGANTQYF. DNA of the CDR3: TGTGCCAGCAGCTTAATCGGGGGGGCAAATACGCAGTATTTT.

The chain employs TRBV7-2 and TRBJ1-6; 9 nucleotides agree with TRBD1. The ends lost 4 bases at V and 5 bases at J; junction bases unmatched: 6. CDR1 is SGHTA, CDR2 FQGNSA, per germline. The CDR3 is 16 residues long. Here the CDR3 reads CASSSGTGLHNSPLHF. The DNA of the CDR3 is TGTGCCAGCAGCTCTGGGACAGGGTTACATAATTCACCCCTCCACTTT.

V gene TRBV15 combines with J gene TRBJ1-1, with TRBD1 matching 7 bases. Germline V gives CDR1 LNHNV, CDR2 YYDKDF (reference sequence). CDR3 size: 13 residues. CDR3 bases: TGTGCGACTAGAGGGGGCGCGGGCACTGAAGCTTTCTTT. Translating gives CATRGGAGTEAFF.

CDR3 sequence reads: CASSSGQGADEKLFF. CDR3 DNA: TGTGCCAGCAGCTCAGGACAGGGGGCGGATGAAAAACTGTTTTTT. The chain is built from TRBV7-2 and TRBJ1-4; 11 bases are a match to TRBD1. Germline CDR1 SGHTA, CDR2 FQGNSA. The CDR3 runs to 15 residues. The J segment lost 6 bases and the V segment lost 4 bases, leaving 4 bases of the junction unmatched.

The gene calls are TRBV11-3 and TRBJ2-4; D is perhaps TRBD1 (6 bases). The germline V gene has CDR1 SGHNT and CDR2 YENEEA. The CDR3 has 15 amino acids. V lost 1 base, J lost 9 bases, and 16 bases lay in between. CDR3 nucleotide sequence: TGTGCCAGCAGCTTAGGACAGGCGGTAGCTGGCATTCAGTACTTC. This translates into CASSLGQAVAGIQYF.

This clone was observed a few times. V is TRBV27 and J is TRBJ2-4; tentatively, D is TRBD2 (6 bases). V lost 7 bases to trimming and J lost 3 bases, with 25 bases between them. The CDR3 has 18 amino acids. Germline V gene lookup returns CDR1 MNHEY and CDR2 SMNVEV (reference sequence). The CDR3 spells CASTSGTDGSGVKNIQYF. In DNA, the CDR3 is TGTGCCAGCACTTCCGGGACCGACGGGTCGGGAGTCAAAAACATTCAGTACTTC.

The chain has TRBV6-1 and TRBJ2-7, with D possibly matching TRBD1 (6 bases). This CDR3 comprises 15 residues. Germline V gene data show CDR1 as MNHNS and CDR2 as SASEGT. V dropped 6 bases and J dropped 4 bases, with 19 bases sitting between them. CDR3 sequence: CASRVHRDVGYEQYF. DNA of the CDR3: TGTGCCAGCAGAGTCCACAGGGACGTTGGGTACGAGCAGTACTTC.

V and J are TRBV5-1 and TRBJ2-7; D possibly corresponds to TRBD2 (5 bases). The CDR3 contains 15 residues. Germline V gene lookup returns CDR1 SGHRS and CDR2 YFSETQ. Trimming shortened V by 4 bases and J by 2 bases, and 16 bases separated the two germline ends. Here the CDR3 DNA reads TGCGCCAGCAGCCCCGGACTTACGCCCACCTACGAGCAGTACTTC. As protein: CASSPGLTPTYEQYF.

The chain links TRBV4-1 to TRBJ2-7; perhaps TRBD2 as D (6 bases). Germline V gene lookup returns CDR1 MGHRA and CDR2 YSYEKL. The CDR3 extends over 15 amino acids. V was trimmed by 4 bases and J by 1 base, leaving 14 bases between them. DNA for the CDR3: TGCGCCAGCAGCCCGTCCGGGACTTTTTCCTACGAGCAGTACTTC. Its protein is CASSPSGTFSYEQYF.

The CDR3 loop is CASSLGSGYTF. The CDR3 DNA reads TGTGCCAGCAGTTTAGGTAGTGGCTACACCTTC. V gene TRBV27 combines with J gene TRBJ1-2; D is ambiguous. The V gene lost 2 bases and the J gene lost 7 bases, with 5 bases spanning the gap. CDR1 is MNHEY, CDR2 SMNVEV, per germline (reference sequence). The CDR3 spans 11 residues.

The chain is built from TRBV28 and TRBJ1-5; D is ambiguous. Germline CDR1 and CDR2: MDHEN and SYDVKM. This CDR3 is 11 amino acids long. Between the trimmed V and J ends, which lost 2 bases and 10 bases, there was a span of 6 bases. CDR3 sequence (DNA): TGTGCCAGCAGTTTAACAACCCCCCAGCATTTT. As protein: CASSLTTPQHF.

This clone was seen a handful of times. This chain links TRBV18 with TRBJ2-7; D possibly corresponds to TRBD1 (6 bases). The CDR3 covers 13 residues. Per the germline V gene, CDR1 is KGHSH and CDR2 is LQKENI. The V and J ends lost 6 bases and 6 bases respectively, with 15 bases between them. CDR3 residues: CASSHGGRSEQYF. In DNA form, the CDR3 reads TGTGCCAGCTCCCATGGGGGCCGGAGCGAGCAGTACTTC.

The chain employs TRBV7-9 and TRBJ2-7; 9 bases align to TRBD2. The length of the CDR3 is 16 residues. V was clipped by 2 bases and J by 0 bases; unmatched bases: 5. Germline V gives CDR1 SEHNR, CDR2 FQNEAQ (reference sequence). In nucleotides, the CDR3 is TGTGCCAGCAGCTTAATAGCGGGAGACTCCTCCTACGAGCAGTACTTC. This sequence encodes CASSLIAGDSSYEQYF.

This CDR3 is CATVLGQGKLSEQYF. The CDR3 DNA sequence: TGTGCTACTGTACTTGGACAGGGCAAACTTTCGGAGCAGTACTTC. This chain connects TRBV2 to TRBJ2-7; 8 bases agree with TRBD1. Germline V gene data show CDR1 as SNHLY and CDR2 as FYNNEI. The CDR3 extends over 15 amino acids.

Only a few counts were recorded for this clone. The CDR3 spells CASSLTSGGHEQYF. The CDR3 nucleotides are TGTGCCAGCAGCCTGACTAGCGGGGGCCACGAGCAGTACTTC. The chain carries TRBV6-5 and TRBJ2-7; 12 positions agree with TRBD2. V dropped 6 bases and J dropped 5; count of bases not matched to a gene: 5. This CDR3 is built from 14 residues. Per the germline V gene, CDR1 is MNHEY and CDR2 is SVGAGI.